This TCR beta chain was sequenced for a study of T cell responses to AZD1222 COVID-19 vaccine. Background on the study: Recipients boosted at about 4 weeks or about 12 weeks are pooled. Study outcomes and limitations: Increases in Spike-specific TCR breadth and depth were seen after two AZD1222 doses. Clonal diversity may have been underestimated, and the donors were mostly white British, with more females than males. Unmutated regions of variants are reportedly targeted by nearly half of spike-specific TCRs.

CDR1 is LGHDT and CDR2 is YNNKEL in the germline V gene (reference sequence). CDR3 length: 15 residues. After removal of 5 bases from V and 2 bases from J, the junction contained 8 bases not matched to a gene. Worth noting for this clone: Its antigen is unidentified.

The table came from immunoSEQ multiplex PCR; TCRdb's copy has only in-frame clones and leaves some out. The data show some 150,000 clones, roughly nine tenths seen once. The starting material was peripheral blood, obtained on day 0 of AZD1222 vaccination. The V and J genes are TRBV3-1 (or the pseudogene TRBV3-2) and TRBJ2-5, with TRBD2 matching 7 bases. This TCR was recovered from an adult in good health. The CDR3 spells CASSSHGGYQETQYF. For the CDR3, the DNA is TGTGCCAGCAGCTCCCACGGGGGGTATCAAGAGACCCAGTACTTC.